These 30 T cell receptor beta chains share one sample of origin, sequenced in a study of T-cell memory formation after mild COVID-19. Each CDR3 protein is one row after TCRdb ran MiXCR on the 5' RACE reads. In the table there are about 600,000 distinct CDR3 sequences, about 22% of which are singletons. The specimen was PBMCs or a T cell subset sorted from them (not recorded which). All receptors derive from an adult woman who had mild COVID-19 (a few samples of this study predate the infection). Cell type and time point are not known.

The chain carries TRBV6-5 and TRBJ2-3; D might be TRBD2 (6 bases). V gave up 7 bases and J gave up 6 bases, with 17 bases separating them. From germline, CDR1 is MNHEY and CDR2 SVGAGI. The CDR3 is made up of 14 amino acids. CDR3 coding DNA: TGTGCCAGCAAGGGACTCCGAGGGGTGGATACGCAGTATTTT. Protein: CASKGLRGVDTQYF.

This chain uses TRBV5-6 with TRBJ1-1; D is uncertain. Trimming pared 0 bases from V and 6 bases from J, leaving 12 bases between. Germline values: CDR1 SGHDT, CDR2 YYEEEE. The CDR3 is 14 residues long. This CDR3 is CASSLVSGIAEAFF. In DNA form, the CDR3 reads TGTGCCAGCAGCTTGGTGTCCGGGATCGCTGAAGCTTTCTTT. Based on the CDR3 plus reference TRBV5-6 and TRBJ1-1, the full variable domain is DAGVTQSPTHLIKTRGQQVTLRCSPKSGHDTVSWYQQALGQGPQFIFQYYEEEERQRGNFPDRFSGHQFPNYSSELNVNALLLGDSALYLCASSLVSGIAEAFFGQGTRLTVV.

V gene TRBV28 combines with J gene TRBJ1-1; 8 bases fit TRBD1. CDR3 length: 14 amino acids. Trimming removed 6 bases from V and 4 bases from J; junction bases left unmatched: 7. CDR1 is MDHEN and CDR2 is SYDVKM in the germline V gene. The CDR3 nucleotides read TGTGCCAGCAGCTCGGGACAGGAGAGCACTGAAGCTTTCTTT. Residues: CASSSGQESTEAFF.

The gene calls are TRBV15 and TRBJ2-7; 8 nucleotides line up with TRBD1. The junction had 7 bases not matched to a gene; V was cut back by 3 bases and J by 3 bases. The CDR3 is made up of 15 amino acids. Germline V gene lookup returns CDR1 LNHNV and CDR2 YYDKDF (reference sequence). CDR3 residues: CATSSGQGALYEQYF. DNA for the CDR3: TGTGCCACCAGCAGTGGGCAGGGGGCACTCTACGAGCAGTACTTC.

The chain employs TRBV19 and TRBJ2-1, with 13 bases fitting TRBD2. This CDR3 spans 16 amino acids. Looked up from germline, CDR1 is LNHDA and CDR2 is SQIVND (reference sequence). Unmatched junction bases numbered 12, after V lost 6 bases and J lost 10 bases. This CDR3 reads CASSIPAGTSGIEQFF. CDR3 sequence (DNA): TGTGCCAGTAGCATCCCGGCCGGGACTAGCGGGATCGAGCAGTTCTTC.

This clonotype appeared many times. CDR3: CASSLLGASYEQYF. The CDR3 DNA follows: TGCGCCAGCAGCTTGTTAGGGGCTTCCTACGAGCAGTACTTC. This chain connects TRBV5-1 to TRBJ2-7, with D perhaps matching TRBD1 (5 bases). The CDR3 totals 14 residues. Germline CDR1 reads SGHRS; CDR2 reads YFSETQ. Trimming removed 1 base at V and 1 base at J, with 9 bases between.

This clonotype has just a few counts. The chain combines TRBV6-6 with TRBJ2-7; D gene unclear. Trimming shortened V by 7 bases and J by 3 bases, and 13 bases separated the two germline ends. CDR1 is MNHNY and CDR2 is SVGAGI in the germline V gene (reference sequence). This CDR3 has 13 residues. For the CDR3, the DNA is TGTGCCAGCATGCACCCGAGCGACTACGAGCAGTACTTC. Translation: CASMHPSDYEQYF.

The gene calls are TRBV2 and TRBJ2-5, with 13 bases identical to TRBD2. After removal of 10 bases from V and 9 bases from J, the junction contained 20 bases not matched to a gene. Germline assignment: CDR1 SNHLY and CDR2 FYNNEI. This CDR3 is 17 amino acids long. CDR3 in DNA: TGTGCCACCCTAGATCCGGGACTAGCGGGACAATTTCGGTCCCAGTACTTC. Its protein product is CATLDPGLAGQFRSQYF.

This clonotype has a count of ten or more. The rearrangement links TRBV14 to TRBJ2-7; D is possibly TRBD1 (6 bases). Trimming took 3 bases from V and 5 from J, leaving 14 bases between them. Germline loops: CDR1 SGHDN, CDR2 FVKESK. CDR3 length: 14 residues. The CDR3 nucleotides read TGTGCCAGCAGCCACGACCAGGGGCGCAACGAGCAGTACTTC. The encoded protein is CASSHDQGRNEQYF.

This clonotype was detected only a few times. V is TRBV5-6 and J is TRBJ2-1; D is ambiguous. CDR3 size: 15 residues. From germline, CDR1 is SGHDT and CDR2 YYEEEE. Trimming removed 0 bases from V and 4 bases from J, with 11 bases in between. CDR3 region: CASSLARRQYNEQFF. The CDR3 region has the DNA TGTGCCAGCAGCTTGGCCAGGCGGCAGTACAATGAGCAGTTCTTC.

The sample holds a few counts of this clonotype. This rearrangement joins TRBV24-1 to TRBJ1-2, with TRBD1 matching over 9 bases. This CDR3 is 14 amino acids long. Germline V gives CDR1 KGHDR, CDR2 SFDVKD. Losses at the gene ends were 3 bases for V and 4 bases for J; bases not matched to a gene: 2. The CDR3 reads CATSDRDRAYGYTF. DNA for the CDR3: TGTGCCACCAGTGATCGGGACAGGGCCTATGGCTACACCTTC.

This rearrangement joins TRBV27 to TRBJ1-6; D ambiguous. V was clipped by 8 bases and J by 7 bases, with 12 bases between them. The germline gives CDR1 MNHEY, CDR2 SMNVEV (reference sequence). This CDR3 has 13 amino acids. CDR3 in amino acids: CASRGVGNSPLHF. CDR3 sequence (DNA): TGTGCCAGCCGCGGCGTTGGGAATTCACCCCTCCACTTT.

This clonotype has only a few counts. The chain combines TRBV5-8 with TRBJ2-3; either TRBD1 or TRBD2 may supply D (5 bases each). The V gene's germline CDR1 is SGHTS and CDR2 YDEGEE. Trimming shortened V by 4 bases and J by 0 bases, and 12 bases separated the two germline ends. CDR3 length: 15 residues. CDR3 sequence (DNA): TGTGCCAGCAGCCCAGGGACGCATAGCACAGATACGCAGTATTTT. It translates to CASSPGTHSTDTQYF.

CDR3 sequence reads: CSASVTTQQTQYF. The CDR3 bases are TGCAGTGCTAGCGTGACAACCCAGCAAACCCAGTACTTC. The gene calls are TRBV20-1 and TRBJ2-5; no clear D gene. V was cut by 3 bases and J by 8 bases, with 16 bases left in between. CDR1 DFQATT and CDR2 SNEGSKA come from the germline V gene (reference sequence). CDR3 length: 13 amino acids.

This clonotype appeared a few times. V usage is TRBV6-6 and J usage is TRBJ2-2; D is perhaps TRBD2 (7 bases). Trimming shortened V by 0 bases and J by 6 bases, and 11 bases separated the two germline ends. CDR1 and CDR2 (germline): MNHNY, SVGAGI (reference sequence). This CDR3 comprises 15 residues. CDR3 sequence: CASSYSRGGPGELFF. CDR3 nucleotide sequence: TGTGCCAGCAGTTACTCGAGGGGGGGGCCCGGGGAGCTGTTTTTT.

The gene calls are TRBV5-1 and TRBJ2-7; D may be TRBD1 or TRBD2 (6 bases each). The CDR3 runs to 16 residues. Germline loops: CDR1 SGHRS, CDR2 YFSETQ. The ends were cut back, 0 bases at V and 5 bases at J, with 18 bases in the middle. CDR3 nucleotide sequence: TGCGCCAGCAGCTTGGTGTCTGAGGGGGGTAGCCACGAGCAGTACTTC. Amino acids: CASSLVSEGGSHEQYF.

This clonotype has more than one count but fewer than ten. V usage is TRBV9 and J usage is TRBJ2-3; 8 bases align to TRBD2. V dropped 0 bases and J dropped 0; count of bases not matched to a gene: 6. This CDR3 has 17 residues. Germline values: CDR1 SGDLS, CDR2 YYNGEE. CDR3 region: CASSVAGGGTSTDTQYF. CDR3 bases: TGTGCCAGCAGCGTAGCCGGCGGGGGGACTAGCACAGATACGCAGTATTTT.

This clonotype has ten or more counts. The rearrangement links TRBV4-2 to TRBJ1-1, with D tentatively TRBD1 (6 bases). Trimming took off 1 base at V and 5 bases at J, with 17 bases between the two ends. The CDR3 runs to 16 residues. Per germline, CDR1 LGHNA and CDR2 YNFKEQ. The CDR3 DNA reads TGTGCCAGCAGCCAAGCCTATGCAGGGGTGGGAACTGAAGCTTTCTTT. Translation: CASSQAYAGVGTEAFF.

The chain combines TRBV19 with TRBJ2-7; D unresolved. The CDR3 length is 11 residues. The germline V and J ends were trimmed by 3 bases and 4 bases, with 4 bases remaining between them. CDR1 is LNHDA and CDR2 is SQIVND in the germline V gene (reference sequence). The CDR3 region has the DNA TGTGCCAGTAGTATGGGGTACGAGCAGTACTTC. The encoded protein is CASSMGYEQYF.

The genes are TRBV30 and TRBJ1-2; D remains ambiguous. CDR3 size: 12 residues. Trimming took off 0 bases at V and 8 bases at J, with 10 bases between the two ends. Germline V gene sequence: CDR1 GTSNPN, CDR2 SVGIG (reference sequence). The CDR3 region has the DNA TGTGCCTGGAGTGTACAGTTGGGCGGCTACACCTTC. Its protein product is CAWSVQLGGYTF.

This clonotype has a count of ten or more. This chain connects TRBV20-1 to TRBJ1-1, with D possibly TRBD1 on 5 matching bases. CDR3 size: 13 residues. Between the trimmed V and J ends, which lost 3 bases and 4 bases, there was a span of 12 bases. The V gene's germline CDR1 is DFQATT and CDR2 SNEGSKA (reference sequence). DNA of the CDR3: TGCAGTGCTAGTCTACGGAGGGGCACTGAAGCTTTCTTT. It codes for CSASLRRGTEAFF.

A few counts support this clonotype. CDR3 DNA: TGTGCCAGCAGCAGGGGTTTGTGGATAGAGCAGTACTTC. Amino acids: CASSRGLWIEQYF. The chain recombines TRBV25-1 with TRBJ2-7, with a possible D match to TRBD1 (6 bases). This CDR3 comprises 13 residues. V was cut by 6 bases and J by 7 bases, with 16 bases left in between. The germline V gene encodes CDR1 MGHDK and CDR2 SYGVNS.

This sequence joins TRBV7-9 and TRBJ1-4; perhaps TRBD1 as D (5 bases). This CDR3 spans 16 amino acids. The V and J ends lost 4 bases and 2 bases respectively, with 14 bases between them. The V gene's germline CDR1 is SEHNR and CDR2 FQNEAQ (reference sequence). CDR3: CASSSGLTATNEKLFF. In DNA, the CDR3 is TGTGCCAGCAGCTCAGGGTTGACTGCGACTAATGAAAAACTGTTTTTT.

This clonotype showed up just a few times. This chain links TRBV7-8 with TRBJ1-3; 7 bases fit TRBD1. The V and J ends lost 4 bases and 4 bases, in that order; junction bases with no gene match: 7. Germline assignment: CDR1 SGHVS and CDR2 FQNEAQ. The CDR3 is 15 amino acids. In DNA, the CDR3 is TGTGCCAGCAGCTCCGAGGGGGCATGGGGAAACACCATATATTTT. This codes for CASSSEGAWGNTIYF.

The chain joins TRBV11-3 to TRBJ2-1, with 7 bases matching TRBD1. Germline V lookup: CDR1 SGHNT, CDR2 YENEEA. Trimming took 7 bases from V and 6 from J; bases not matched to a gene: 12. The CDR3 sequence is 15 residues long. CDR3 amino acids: CASTPGSSGGNEQFF. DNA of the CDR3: TGTGCCAGCACCCCCGGGTCGTCAGGGGGCAATGAGCAGTTCTTC.

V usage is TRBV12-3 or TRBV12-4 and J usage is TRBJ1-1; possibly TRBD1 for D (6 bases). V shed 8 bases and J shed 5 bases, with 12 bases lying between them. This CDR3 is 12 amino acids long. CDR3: CASEGVGTEAFF. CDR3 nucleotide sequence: TGTGCCAGCGAGGGGGTAGGAACTGAAGCTTTCTTT.

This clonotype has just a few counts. The CDR3, as DNA: TGCGCCAGCAGTCAATCGGTGGCGGCACAGGGTTTTTTCCAGAGGACAGATACGCAGTATTTT. The encoded protein is CASSQSVAAQGFFQRTDTQYF. The gene calls are TRBV23-1 and TRBJ2-3; weak D call: TRBD1 (6 bases). TRBV23-1 is known as an ORF, though its function is uncertain. The CDR3 sequence is 21 residues long. Trimming removed 0 bases from V and 3 bases from J, with 28 bases in between.

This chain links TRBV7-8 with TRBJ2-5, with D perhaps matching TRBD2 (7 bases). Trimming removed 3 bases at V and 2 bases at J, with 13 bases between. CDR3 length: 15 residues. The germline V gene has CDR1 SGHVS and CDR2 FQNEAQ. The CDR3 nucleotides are TGTGCCAGCAGCTTTATGGGGGGGCGGCAAGAGACCCAGTACTTC. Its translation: CASSFMGGRQETQYF.

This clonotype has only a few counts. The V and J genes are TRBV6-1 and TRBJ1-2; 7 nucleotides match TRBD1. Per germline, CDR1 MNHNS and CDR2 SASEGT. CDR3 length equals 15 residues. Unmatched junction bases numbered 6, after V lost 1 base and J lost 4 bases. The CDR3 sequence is CASSEEEGAGYGYTF. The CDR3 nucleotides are TGTGCCAGCAGTGAAGAAGAGGGGGCCGGCTATGGCTACACCTTC.

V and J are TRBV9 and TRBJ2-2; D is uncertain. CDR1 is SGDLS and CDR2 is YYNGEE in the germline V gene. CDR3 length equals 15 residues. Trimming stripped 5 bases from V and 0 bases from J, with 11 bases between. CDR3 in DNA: TGTGCCAGCAGACGAGACCAAGCGAACACCGGGGAGCTGTTTTTT. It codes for CASRRDQANTGELFF.